This T cell receptor (beta chain) was sequenced for a study of cytomegalovirus exposure and HLA in healthy donors (dated by TCRdb to the late 2010s). About the study as a whole: According to a later analysis, the 110 or so validation repertoires were produced on the same platform as the roughly 600 repertoires of the first cohort. The study aimed to test whether cataloging public T cell receptors could reveal signatures of past pathogen exposure. A separate validation cohort of roughly 120 different subjects was used in addition to the approximately 610-subject first cohort. The study combined high-throughput TCR immunosequencing, statistical association of individual TCRs with disease status, and machine learning to predict cytomegalovirus infection status. The full study reports these points: In the study, approximately 150 TCR beta chains were listed as associated with cytomegalovirus. A later analysis lacked HLA typing for the validation cohort, so it scored co-occurrence in that cohort across all 110 or so repertoires. Three of the identified cytomegalovirus-associated TCR beta chains were confirmed in vitro to be specific for cytomegalovirus antigens. Of the cluster scores, approximately 94% were above 0 in a later analysis, which found that TCRs clustered in the first cohort also tended to co-occur in the 110 or so validation repertoires. It was suggested by the authors that the approach could potentially be generalized to other disease states and immunological phenotypes. Most TCR sequences were observed very rarely across donors, whereas some public TCRs were present in many individuals. In both the original and validation cohorts, the classifier was reported to diagnose cytomegalovirus status with high specificity and sensitivity.

Separate from the roughly 660-subject first cohort, the validation cohort of about 120 subjects was the group to which the donors belonged. Counted from cysteine to phenylalanine, this CDR3 has 14 amino acids. Of all the DNA, just the CDR3 is kept, 42 bases in frame from base 1. Taken from the germline V gene (reference sequence), the CDR1 and CDR2 loops are LNHDA and SQIVND. Germline trimming amounts to 5 bases on V and 6 bases on J, with 6 as the count of junction bases outside the gene matches. On this clone: Its antigen target is currently unknown. No base quality values were provided; no much bigger clone lies one nucleotide off.

The library came from the immunoSEQ multiplex PCR assay. The paper's data handling went like this. A statistical classification framework was built to diagnose cytomegalovirus status from the catalog of TCR beta chain sequences. The source is immuneACCESS, and TCRdb retained only in-frame sequences with V and J called. Part of the clones is not carried over; for the studies checked, unresolved V genes explain less than half of this, and the remainder is unexplained. The V and J calls and clone size come from that table; D and trimming were worked out from the DNA. Counted in this sample were a few hundred thousand clones; just over 85% of them appeared once. Of the sample, 0.83% falls within the top ten clones.

Sequenced: PBMCs. This receptor was taken from a woman younger than 35 in good health and CMV-seronegative. The receptor chain draws on TRBV19 and TRBJ2-2; 7 bases in the middle match TRBD2. The DNA sequence is TGTGCCAGTAGTCCGCTAGCGGCCTCCGGGGAGCTGTTTTTT. The translation is CASSPLAASGELFF.